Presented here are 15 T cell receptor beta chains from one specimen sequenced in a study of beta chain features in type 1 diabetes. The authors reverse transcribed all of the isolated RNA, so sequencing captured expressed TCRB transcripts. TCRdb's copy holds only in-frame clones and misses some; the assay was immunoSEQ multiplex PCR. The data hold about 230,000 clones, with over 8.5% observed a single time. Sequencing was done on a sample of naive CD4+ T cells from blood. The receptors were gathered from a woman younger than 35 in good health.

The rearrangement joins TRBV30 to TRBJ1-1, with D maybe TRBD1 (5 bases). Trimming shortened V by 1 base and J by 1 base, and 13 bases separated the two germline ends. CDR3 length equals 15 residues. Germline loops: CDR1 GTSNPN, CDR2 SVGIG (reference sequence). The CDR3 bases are TGTGCCTGGAGTGGCCGCGGGACGGCGAACACTGAAGCTTTCTTT. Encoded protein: CAWSGRGTANTEAFF.

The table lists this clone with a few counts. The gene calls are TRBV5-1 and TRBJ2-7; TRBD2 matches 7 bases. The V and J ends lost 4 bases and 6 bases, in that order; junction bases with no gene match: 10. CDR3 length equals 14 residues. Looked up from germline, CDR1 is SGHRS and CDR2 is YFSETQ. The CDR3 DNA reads TGCGCCAGCAGCGCGAATCCGGGAGGACTCGAGCAGTACTTC. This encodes CASSANPGGLEQYF. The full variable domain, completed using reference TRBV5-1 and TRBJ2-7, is KAGVTQTPRYLIKTRGQQVTLSCSPISGHRSVSWYQQTPGQGLQFLFEYFSETQRNKGNFPGRFSGRQFSNSRSEMNVSTLELGDSALYLCASSANPGGLEQYFGPGTRLTVT.

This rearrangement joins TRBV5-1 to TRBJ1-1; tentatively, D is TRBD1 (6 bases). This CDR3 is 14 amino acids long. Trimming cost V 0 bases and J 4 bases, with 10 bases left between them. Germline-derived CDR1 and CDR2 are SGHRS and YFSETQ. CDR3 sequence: CASSLDGGATEAFF. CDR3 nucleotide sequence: TGCGCCAGCAGCTTGGATGGGGGGGCCACTGAAGCTTTCTTT.

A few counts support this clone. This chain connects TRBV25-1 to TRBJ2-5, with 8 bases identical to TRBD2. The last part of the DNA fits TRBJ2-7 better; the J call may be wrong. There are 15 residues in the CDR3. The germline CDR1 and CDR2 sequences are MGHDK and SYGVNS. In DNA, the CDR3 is TGTGCCAGCAGTGAATTGCGGGGGGAAGGCTACGAGCAGTACTTC. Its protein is CASSELRGEGYEQYF.

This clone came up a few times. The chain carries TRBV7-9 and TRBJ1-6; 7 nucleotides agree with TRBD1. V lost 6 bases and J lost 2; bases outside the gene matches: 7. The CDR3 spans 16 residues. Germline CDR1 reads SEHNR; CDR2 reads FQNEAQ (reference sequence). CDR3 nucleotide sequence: TGTGCCAGCAGGCGACAGGGAGGTCCCTATAATTCACCCCTCCACTTT. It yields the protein CASRRQGGPYNSPLHF. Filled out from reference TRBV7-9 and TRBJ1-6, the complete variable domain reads DTGVSQNPRHKITKRGQNVTFRCDPISEHNRLYWYRQTLGQGPEFLTYFQNEAQLEKSRLLSDRFSAERPKGSFSTLEIQRTEQGDSAMYLCASRRQGGPYNSPLHFGNGTRLTVT.

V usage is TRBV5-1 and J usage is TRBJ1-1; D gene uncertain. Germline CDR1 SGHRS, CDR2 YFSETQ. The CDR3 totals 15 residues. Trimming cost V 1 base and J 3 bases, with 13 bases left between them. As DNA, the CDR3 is TGCGCCAGCAGCTTGTCATGGGCGGGGTACACTGAAGCTTTCTTT. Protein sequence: CASSLSWAGYTEAFF. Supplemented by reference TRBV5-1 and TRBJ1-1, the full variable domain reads KAGVTQTPRYLIKTRGQQVTLSCSPISGHRSVSWYQQTPGQGLQFLFEYFSETQRNKGNFPGRFSGRQFSNSRSEMNVSTLELGDSALYLCASSLSWAGYTEAFFGQGTRLTVV.

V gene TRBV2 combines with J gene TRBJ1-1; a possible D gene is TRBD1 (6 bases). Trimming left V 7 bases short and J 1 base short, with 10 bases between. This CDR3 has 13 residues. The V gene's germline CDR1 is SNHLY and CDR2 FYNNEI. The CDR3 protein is CASIPTGNTEAFF. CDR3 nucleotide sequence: TGTGCCAGCATTCCGACAGGGAACACTGAAGCTTTCTTT.

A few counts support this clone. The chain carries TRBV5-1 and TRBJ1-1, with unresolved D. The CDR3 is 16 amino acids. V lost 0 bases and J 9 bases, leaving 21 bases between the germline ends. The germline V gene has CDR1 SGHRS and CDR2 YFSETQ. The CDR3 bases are TGCGCCAGCAGCTTGGCCTCGGCTAGAGGGTCGGGGAAAGCTTTCTTT. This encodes CASSLASARGSGKAFF.

CDR3 DNA sequence: TGTGCCAGCAGTGAAACCCCGGGACTTTCCTACAATGAGCAGTTCTTC. Its protein is CASSETPGLSYNEQFF. This rearrangement joins TRBV6-1 to TRBJ2-1; possible D gene TRBD2, 6 bases. Trimming took off 2 bases at V and 1 base at J, with 12 bases between the two ends. Germline values: CDR1 MNHNS, CDR2 SASEGT. CDR3 length: 16 amino acids.

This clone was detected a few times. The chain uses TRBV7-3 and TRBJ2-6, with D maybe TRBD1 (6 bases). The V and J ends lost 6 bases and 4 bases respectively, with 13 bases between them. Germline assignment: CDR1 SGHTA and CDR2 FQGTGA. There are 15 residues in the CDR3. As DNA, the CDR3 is TGTGCCAGCAGAAAAACAGGGTCCGGGGCCAACGTCCTGACTTTC. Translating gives CASRKTGSGANVLTF.

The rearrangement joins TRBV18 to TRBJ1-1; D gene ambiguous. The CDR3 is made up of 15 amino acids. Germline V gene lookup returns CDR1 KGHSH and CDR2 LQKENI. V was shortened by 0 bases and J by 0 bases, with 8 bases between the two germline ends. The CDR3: CASSPPEALNTEAFF. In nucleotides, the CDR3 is TGTGCCAGCTCACCACCCGAAGCGCTGAACACTGAAGCTTTCTTT. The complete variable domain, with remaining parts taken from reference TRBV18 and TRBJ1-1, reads NAGVMQNPRHLVRRRGQEARLRCSPMKGHSHVYWYRQLPEEGLKFMVYLQKENIIDESGMPKERFSAEFPKEGPSILRIQQVVRGDSAAYFCASSPPEALNTEAFFGQGTRLTVV.

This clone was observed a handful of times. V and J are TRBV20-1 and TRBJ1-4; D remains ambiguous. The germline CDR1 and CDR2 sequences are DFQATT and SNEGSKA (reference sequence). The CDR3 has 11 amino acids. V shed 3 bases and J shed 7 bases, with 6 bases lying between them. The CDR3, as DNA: TGCAGTGCTAGCTCCCCTGAAAAACTGTTTTTT. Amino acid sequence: CSASSPEKLFF.

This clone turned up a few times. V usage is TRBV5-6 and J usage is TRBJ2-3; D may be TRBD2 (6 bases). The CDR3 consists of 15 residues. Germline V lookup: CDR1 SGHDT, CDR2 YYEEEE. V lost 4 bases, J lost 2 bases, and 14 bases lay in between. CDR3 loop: CASSGGTQLTDTQYF. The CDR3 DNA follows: TGTGCCAGCAGCGGCGGGACTCAGCTCACAGATACGCAGTATTTT.

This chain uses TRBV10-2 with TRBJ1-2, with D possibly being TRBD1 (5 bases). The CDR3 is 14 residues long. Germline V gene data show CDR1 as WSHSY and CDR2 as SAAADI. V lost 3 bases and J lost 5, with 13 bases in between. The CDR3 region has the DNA TGCGCCAGCAGTGATCCCAGGGTCCCTTATGGCTACACCTTC. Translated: CASSDPRVPYGYTF.

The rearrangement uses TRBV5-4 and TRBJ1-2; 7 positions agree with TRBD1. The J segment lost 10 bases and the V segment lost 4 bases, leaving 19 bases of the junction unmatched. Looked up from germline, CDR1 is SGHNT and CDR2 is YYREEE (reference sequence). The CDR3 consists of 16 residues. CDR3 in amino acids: CASSNRDRGERRIYTF. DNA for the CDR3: TGTGCCAGCAGCAACCGGGACAGAGGGGAGCGAAGGATCTACACCTTC.